The rows below give T cell receptor beta chains drawn from one sample of a study of cytomegalovirus exposure and HLA in healthy donors. Clones were read by immunoSEQ multiplex PCR, and TCRdb kept only the in-frame ones, dropping some. Here the sample spans hundreds of thousands of clones, 77% being singletons. Sequenced material: PBMCs. All receptors derive from a woman aged 55-70 years in good health and CMV-seropositive. Each CDR3 is given with its conserved first and last residue. The D gene is left open where the match is weak. Not every row has a clone size; where given, it reads once, few, many or a size class.

j_gene | abundance | d_gene | v_gene | CDR3aa | CDR3nt
TRBJ1-1 | . | . | TRBV2 | CASSVGDTEAFF | TGTGCCAGCAGTGTAGGGGACACTGAAGCTTTCTTT
TRBJ2-1 | . | TRBD2 | TRBV6-1 | CASRIAGGAHEQFF | TGTGCCAGCAGAATAGCGGGGGGGGCGCATGAGCAGTTCTTC
TRBJ1-5 | . | TRBD1 | TRBV19 | CASSPDRDQPQHF | TGTGCCAGTAGTCCCGACAGGGACCAGCCCCAGCATTTT
TRBJ2-2 | . | . | TRBV9 | CASSVGAFRNTGELFF | TGTGCCAGCAGCGTAGGGGCCTTTCGTAACACCGGGGAGCTGTTTTTT
TRBJ2-5 | once | TRBD1 | TRBV7-2 | CASSVDRGRGTQYF | TGTGCCAGCAGCGTAGACAGGGGGCGAGGGACCCAGTACTTC
TRBJ1-2 | . | TRBD1 | TRBV6-5 | CASSYSTGGGYTF | TGTGCCAGCAGTTACTCGACAGGGGGGGGCTACACCTTC
TRBJ1-1 | . | TRBD1 | TRBV28 | CASSLQGAIAEAFF | TGTGCCAGCAGTCTTCAGGGGGCGATCGCTGAAGCTTTCTTT
TRBJ2-2 | . | . | TRBV7-9 | CASRANTGELFF | TGTGCCAGCCGAGCGAACACCGGGGAGCTGTTTTTT
TRBJ1-2 | . | . | TRBV5-6 | CASSRGDYGYTF | TGTGCCAGCAGCCGGGGGGATTATGGCTACACCTTC
TRBJ2-1 | . | TRBD2 | TRBV27 | CASSPRLAGGNYNEQFF | TGTGCCAGCAGTCCAAGACTAGCAGGAGGTAATTACAATGAGCAGTTCTTC
TRBJ1-1 | . | . | TRBV5-1 | CASSPTRGNTEAFF | TGCGCCAGCAGCCCAACCAGGGGTAACACTGAAGCTTTCTTT